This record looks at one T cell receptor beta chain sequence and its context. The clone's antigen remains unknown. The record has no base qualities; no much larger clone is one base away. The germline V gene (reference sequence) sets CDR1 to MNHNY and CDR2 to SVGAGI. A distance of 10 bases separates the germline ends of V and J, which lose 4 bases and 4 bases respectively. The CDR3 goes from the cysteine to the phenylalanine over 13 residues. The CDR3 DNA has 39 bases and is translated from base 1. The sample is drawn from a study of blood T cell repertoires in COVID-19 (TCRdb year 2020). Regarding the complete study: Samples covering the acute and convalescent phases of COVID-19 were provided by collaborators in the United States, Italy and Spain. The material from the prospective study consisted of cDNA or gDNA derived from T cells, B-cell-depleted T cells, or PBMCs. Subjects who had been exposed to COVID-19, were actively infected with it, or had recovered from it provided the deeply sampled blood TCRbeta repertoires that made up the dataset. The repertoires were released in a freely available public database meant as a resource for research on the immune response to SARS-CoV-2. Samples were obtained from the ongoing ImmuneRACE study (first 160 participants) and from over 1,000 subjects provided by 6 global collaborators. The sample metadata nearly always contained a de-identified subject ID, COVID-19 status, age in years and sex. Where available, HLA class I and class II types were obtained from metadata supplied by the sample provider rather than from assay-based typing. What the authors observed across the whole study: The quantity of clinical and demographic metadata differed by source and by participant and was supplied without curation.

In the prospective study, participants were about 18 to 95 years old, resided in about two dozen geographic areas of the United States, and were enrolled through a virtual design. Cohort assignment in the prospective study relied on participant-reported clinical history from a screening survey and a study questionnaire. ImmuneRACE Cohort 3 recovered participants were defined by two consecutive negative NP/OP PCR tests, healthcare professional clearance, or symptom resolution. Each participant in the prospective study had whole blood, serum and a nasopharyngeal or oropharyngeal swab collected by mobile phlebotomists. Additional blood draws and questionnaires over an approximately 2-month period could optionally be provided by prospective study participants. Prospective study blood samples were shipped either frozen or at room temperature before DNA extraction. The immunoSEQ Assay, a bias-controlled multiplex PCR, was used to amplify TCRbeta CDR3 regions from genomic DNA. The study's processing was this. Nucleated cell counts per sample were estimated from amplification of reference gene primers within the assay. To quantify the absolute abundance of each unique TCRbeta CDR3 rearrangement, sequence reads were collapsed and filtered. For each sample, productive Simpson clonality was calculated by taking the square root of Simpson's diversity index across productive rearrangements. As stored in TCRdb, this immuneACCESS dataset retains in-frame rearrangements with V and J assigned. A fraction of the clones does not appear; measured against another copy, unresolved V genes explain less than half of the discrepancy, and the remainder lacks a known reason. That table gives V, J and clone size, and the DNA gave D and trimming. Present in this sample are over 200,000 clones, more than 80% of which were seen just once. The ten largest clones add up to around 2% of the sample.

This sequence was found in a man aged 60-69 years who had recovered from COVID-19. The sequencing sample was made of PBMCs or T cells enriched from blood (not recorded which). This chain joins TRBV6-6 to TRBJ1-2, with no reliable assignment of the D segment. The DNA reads TGTGCCAGCAGTTTAGCTCCTATCTATGGCTACACCTTC. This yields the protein CASSLAPIYGYTF.